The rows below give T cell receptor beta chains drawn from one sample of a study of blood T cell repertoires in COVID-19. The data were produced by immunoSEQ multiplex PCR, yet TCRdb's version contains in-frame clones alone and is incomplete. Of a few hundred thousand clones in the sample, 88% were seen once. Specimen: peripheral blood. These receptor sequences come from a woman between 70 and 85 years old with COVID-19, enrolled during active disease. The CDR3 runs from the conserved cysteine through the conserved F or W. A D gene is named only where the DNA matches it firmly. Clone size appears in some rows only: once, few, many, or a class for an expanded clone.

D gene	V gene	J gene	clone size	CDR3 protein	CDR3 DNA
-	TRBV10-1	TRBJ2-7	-	CASSGEEELYEQYF	TGCGCCAGCAGTGGGGAGGAGGAGCTGTACGAGCAGTACTTC
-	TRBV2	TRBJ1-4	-	CASSPRGRTNEKLFF	TGTGCCAGCAGTCCTCGAGGGAGGACTAATGAAAAACTGTTTTTT
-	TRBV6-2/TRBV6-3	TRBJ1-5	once	CASSKQGHSNQPQHF	TGTGCCAGCAGTAAGCAGGGGCATAGCAATCAGCCCCAGCATTTT
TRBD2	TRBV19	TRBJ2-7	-	CASSKLAGVGYEQYF	TGTGCCAGTAGTAAACTAGCGGGAGTTGGCTACGAGCAGTACTTC
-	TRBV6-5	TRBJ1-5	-	CASSTGINQPQHF	TGTGCCAGCAGTACAGGGATCAATCAGCCCCAGCATTTT
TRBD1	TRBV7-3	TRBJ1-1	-	CASSPGKQGAEAFF	TGTGCCAGCAGCCCGGGTAAACAGGGGGCGGAAGCTTTCTTT
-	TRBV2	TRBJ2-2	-	CASSEQGSGELFF	TGTGCCAGCAGTGAACAGGGGTCCGGGGAGCTGTTTTTT
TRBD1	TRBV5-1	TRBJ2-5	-	CASSRDRGRQETQYF	TGCGCCAGCAGCAGGGACAGGGGTCGACAAGAGACCCAGTACTTC
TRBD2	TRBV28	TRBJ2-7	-	CASKSLAGLYEQYF	TGTGCCAGCAAATCACTAGCGGGATTGTACGAGCAGTACTTC
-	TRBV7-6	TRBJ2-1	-	CASSPQYGSYNEQFF	TGTGCCAGCAGCCCCCAATACGGGTCCTACAATGAGCAGTTCTTC
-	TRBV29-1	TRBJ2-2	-	CSALIARGPGAGELFF	TGCAGCGCCTTGATAGCTCGCGGGCCGGGGGCCGGGGAGCTGTTTTTT
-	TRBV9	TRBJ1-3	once	CATSRGLSGNTIYF	TGTGCCACCTCCCGGGGACTTTCTGGAAACACCATATATTTT
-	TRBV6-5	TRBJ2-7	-	CASSYSRVRTTYEQYF	TGTGCCAGCAGTTACTCTCGGGTGAGAACCACCTACGAGCAGTACTTC
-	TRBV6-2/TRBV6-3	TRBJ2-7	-	CASSWLRPSYEQYF	TGTGCCAGCAGTTGGCTCAGGCCCTCCTACGAGCAGTACTTC
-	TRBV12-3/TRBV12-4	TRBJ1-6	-	CASTINSPLHF	TGTGCCAGCACCATTAATTCACCCCTCCACTTT
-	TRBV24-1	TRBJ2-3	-	CATSGRSTDTQYF	TGTGCCACCAGCGGGAGAAGCACAGATACGCAGTATTTT
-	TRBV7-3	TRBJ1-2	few	CASSLDGHFYTF	TGTGCCAGCAGCTTAGACGGACATTTCTACACCTTC
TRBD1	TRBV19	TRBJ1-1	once	CASSRDRRLYKNTEAFF	TGTGCCAGTAGTAGGGACAGAAGATTATATAAGAACACTGAAGCTTTCTTT
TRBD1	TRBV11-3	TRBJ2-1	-	CASSLGTGKQFF	TGTGCCAGCAGCTTAGGGACAGGGAAGCAGTTCTTC
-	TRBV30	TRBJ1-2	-	CAWSVGQLYGYTF	TGTGCCTGGAGTGTAGGACAGCTCTATGGCTACACCTTC
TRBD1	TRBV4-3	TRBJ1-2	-	CASSQDTSGTGLNGYTF	TGCGCCAGCAGCCAAGATACCTCCGGGACAGGTTTAAATGGCTACACCTTC
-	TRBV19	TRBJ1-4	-	CASSASGKGGEKLFF	TGTGCCAGTAGCGCCTCCGGGAAGGGAGGTGAAAAACTGTTTTTT
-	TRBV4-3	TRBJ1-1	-	CASSQFTGMNTEAFF	TGCGCCAGCAGCCAATTTACAGGTATGAACACTGAAGCTTTCTTT
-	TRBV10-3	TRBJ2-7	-	CAISGPGYPTYEQYF	TGTGCCATCAGTGGTCCGGGATACCCCACCTACGAGCAGTACTTC
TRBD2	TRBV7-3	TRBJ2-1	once	CASSLYHRTSGSNEQFF	TGTGCCAGCAGCTTATACCATCGGACTAGCGGGAGTAATGAGCAGTTCTTC
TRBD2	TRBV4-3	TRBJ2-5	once	CASSRGTSVQETQYF	TGCGCCAGCAGCCGCGGGACTAGCGTTCAAGAGACCCAGTACTTC
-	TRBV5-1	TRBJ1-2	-	CASSSRTGGADGYTF	TGCGCCAGCAGCTCCCGGACTGGGGGCGCCGATGGCTACACCTTC
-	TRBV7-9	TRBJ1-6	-	CASNYWENSPLHF	TGTGCCAGCAATTACTGGGAGAATTCACCCCTCCACTTT
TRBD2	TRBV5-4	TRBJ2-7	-	CASSLSGGPYEQYF	TGTGCCAGCAGCTTGTCGGGAGGGCCATACGAGCAGTACTTC
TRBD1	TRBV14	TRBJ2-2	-	CASSQEVQGAPTGELFF	TGTGCCAGCAGCCAAGAAGTCCAGGGGGCACCCACCGGGGAGCTGTTTTTT
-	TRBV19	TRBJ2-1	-	CASSIGGPNNEQFF	TGTGCCAGTAGTATCGGTGGGCCAAACAATGAGCAGTTCTTC
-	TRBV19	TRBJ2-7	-	CASSKGLSVDEQYF	TGTGCCAGTAGTAAGGGGCTGTCTGTGGACGAGCAGTACTTC
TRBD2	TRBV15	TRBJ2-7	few	CATSRDRLAGAEQYF	TGTGCCACCAGCAGAGATCGACTAGCGGGAGCCGAGCAGTACTTC
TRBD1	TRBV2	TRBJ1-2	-	CASSETSGTGEGGYTF	TGTGCCAGCAGTGAAACATCCGGGACAGGAGAGGGAGGCTACACCTTC
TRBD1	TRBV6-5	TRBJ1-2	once	CASSQYRGLAYGYTF	TGTGCCAGCAGCCAGTACAGGGGGCTCGCCTATGGCTACACCTTC
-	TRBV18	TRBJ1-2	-	CASSPNWGGYGYTF	TGTGCCAGCTCACCGAACTGGGGCGGCTATGGCTACACCTTC
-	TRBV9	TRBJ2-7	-	CASRSLQTGTYEQYF	TGTGCCAGCAGGTCCCTCCAGACAGGAACCTACGAGCAGTACTTC
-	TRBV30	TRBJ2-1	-	CAWSVSGTGNSYNEQFF	TGTGCCTGGAGTGTAAGCGGGACAGGTAATTCCTACAATGAGCAGTTCTTC
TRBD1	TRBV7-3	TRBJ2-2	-	CASSPRQGIPGELFF	TGTGCCAGCAGCCCCCGACAGGGAATCCCCGGGGAGCTGTTTTTT
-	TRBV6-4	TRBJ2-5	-	CASSDSPGEETQYF	TGTGCCAGCAGTGACTCTCCTGGGGAGGAGACCCAGTACTTC
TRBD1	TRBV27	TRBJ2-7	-	CASSERQGADREQYF	TGTGCCAGCAGTGAGCGACAGGGGGCGGATCGCGAGCAGTACTTC
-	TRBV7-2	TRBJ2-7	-	CASSPMTVNEQYF	TGTGCCAGCAGCCCGATGACTGTCAACGAGCAGTACTTC
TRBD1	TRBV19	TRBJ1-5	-	CASREQGIEQPQHF	TGTGCCAGTAGGGAACAGGGGATAGAGCAGCCCCAGCATTTT
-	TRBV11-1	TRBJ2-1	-	CASSLTSPSHEDEQFF	TGTGCCAGCAGCTTAACGTCACCCTCCCATGAGGATGAGCAGTTCTTC
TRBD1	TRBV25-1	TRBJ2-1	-	CASSGQGNWYEQFF	TGTGCCAGCAGTGGACAGGGTAATTGGTATGAGCAGTTCTTC
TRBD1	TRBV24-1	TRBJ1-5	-	CATSAAGGRNQPQHF	TGTGCCACCAGTGCCGCAGGGGGCCGCAATCAGCCCCAGCATTTT
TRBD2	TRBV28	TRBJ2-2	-	CASSFVLAGLLTGELFF	TGTGCCAGCAGTTTCGTATTGGCGGGACTACTCACCGGGGAGCTGTTTTTT
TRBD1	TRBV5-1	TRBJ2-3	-	CASSLIRTGVTDTQYF	TGCGCCAGCAGCTTGATCAGGACAGGGGTCACAGATACGCAGTATTTT
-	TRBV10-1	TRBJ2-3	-	CASSEPCGTSTDTQYF	TGCGCCAGCAGTGAGCCTTGCGGAACTAGCACAGATACGCAGTATTTT
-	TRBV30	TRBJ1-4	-	CAWSLAPTNEKLFF	TGTGCCTGGAGTTTAGCCCCCACTAATGAAAAACTGTTTTTT
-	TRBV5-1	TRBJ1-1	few	CASSLASIGNTEAFF	TGCGCCAGCAGCTTGGCCTCCATCGGGAACACTGAAGCTTTCTTT
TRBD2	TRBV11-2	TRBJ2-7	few	CASSLSSGRSEQYF	TGTGCCAGCAGCTTATCTAGCGGGAGAAGCGAGCAGTACTTC
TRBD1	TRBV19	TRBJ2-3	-	CASTPDRGADTQYF	TGTGCCAGTACGCCGGACAGGGGTGCAGATACGCAGTATTTT
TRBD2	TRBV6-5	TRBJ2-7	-	CASKLAGGPYEQYF	TGTGCCAGCAAGCTAGCGGGAGGGCCCTACGAGCAGTACTTC
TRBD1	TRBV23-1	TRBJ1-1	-	CASSPWTGNTEAFF	TGCGCCAGCAGTCCTTGGACAGGGAACACTGAAGCTTTCTTT
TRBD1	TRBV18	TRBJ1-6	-	CASSPPGQGYSPLHF	TGTGCCAGCTCACCACCGGGACAGGGGTACTCACCCCTCCACTTT
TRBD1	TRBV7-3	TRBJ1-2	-	CASSPYSTGLFGYTF	TGTGCCAGCAGCCCCTATTCGACAGGGTTGTTTGGCTACACCTTC
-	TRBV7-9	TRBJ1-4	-	CASSEDSGGEKLFF	TGTGCCAGCAGCGAGGACAGCGGGGGGGAAAAACTGTTTTTT
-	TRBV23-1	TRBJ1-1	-	CALIRQLRYTEAFF	TGCGCCTTAATTAGACAGTTACGATACACTGAAGCTTTCTTT